Here is one T cell receptor (beta chain) with its context. Its antigen remains unidentified. The table came from immunoSEQ multiplex PCR; TCRdb's copy has only in-frame clones and leaves some out. The sample lists some 97,000 clones, more than 90% seen once, with around 2.6% in the top ten. The CDR3 spans 14 residues. CDR1 and CDR2 from the germline V gene are SGHNT and YENEEA. V trimming: 0 bases; J trimming: 5 bases; junction bases outside the gene matches: 2. The data were taken from a study of siplizumab effects on memory and regulatory T cells. Study results and limitations: In unstimulated cells, naive T cells appeared more diverse than memory T cells and seemed major alloresponse contributors. An assignable phenotype, naive or memory, was missing from roughly 80-95% of proliferating CD4+ or CD8+ clones.

The chain recombines TRBV11-3 with TRBJ2-7; 9 bases fit TRBD2. Sequenced input: CD4+ T cells sorted from blood. This TCR was recovered from a human donor in good health. Some clones in this sample may be carry-over from other donors' samples. The DNA for the CDR3 is TGTGCCAGCAGCTTAGACGGACTAGCGAACGAGCAGTACTTC. This codes for CASSLDGLANEQYF.